This T cell receptor (beta chain) was identified in a study of T cells after yellow fever vaccination. It was through 5'RACE template switching that TCR cDNA was made, with a universal primer site and UMIs added. MiXCR was run by TCRdb on the 5' RACE reads, yielding one entry per CDR3 protein. This sample has hundreds of thousands of distinct CDR3 sequences, with about 12% found just once. This clonotype came up a few times. Its antigen is undetermined. Study outcomes and limitations: FACS-sorted repertoires could harbor abundant contaminating bulk-population clonotypes. Compared with primary, the secondary response was weaker and peaked at day 5, not 15. Clones from primary vaccination mostly reappeared after the booster (around 96% CD4, about 85% CD8).

V trimming: 6 bases; J trimming: 4 bases; junction bases outside the gene matches: 4. CDR1 SNHLY and CDR2 FYNNEI come from the germline V gene. This CDR3 region has 13 residues. This material consisted of PBMCs, taken on the day of the yellow fever booster vaccination. This chain connects TRBV2 to TRBJ2-3; the match to TRBD1 covers 7 bases. The receptor was isolated from a man under 40 who received the YFV17D yellow fever vaccine. CDR3 sequence (DNA): TGTGCCAGCAGCCAGGGGGTTCCAGATACGCAGTATTTT. Translated, it gives CASSQGVPDTQYF.